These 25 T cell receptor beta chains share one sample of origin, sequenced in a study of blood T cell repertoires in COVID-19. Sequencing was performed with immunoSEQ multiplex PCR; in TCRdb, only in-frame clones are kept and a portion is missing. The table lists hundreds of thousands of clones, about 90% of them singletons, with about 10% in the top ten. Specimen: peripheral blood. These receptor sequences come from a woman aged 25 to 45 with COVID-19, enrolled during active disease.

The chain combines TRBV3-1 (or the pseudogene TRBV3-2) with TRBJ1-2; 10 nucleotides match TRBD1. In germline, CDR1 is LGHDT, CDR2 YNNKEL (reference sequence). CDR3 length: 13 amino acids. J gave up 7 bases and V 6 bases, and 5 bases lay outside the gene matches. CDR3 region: CASRHGTGVGYTF. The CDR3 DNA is TGTGCCAGCAGACATGGGACAGGGGTTGGCTACACCTTC.

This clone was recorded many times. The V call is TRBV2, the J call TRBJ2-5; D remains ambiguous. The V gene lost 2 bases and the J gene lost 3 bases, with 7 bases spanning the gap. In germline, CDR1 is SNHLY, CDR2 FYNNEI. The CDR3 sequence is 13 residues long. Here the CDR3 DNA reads TGTGCCAGCAGTGAATCCCGAGAAGAGACCCAGTACTTC. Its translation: CASSESREETQYF.

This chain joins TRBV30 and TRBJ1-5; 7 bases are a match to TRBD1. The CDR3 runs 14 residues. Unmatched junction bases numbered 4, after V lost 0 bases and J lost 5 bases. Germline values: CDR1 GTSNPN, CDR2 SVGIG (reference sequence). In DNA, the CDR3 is TGTGCCTGGAGTGTATCAGGGGGATATCAGCCCCAGCATTTT. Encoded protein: CAWSVSGGYQPQHF.

CDR3 DNA sequence: TGTGCCAGCCTCCGGACAGAACGGTTCACTGAAGCTTTCTTT. It encodes CASLRTERFTEAFF. The chain employs TRBV6-6 and TRBJ1-1; a weak D match, TRBD1 (6 bases). The ends were cut back, 8 bases at V and 4 bases at J, with 17 bases in the middle. The CDR3 has 14 amino acids. Per germline, CDR1 MNHNY and CDR2 SVGAGI (reference sequence).

CDR3 in amino acids: CASSQEGLVGLAGGKVEQFF. DNA for the CDR3: TGCGCCAGCAGCCAAGAAGGCTTAGTGGGACTAGCGGGAGGGAAAGTTGAGCAGTTCTTC. The genes are TRBV4-3 and TRBJ2-1; 16 nucleotides match TRBD2. V gave up 0 bases and J gave up 9 bases; unmatched junction bases: 14. The CDR3 extends over 20 amino acids. Per the germline V gene, CDR1 is LGHNA and CDR2 is YSLEER.

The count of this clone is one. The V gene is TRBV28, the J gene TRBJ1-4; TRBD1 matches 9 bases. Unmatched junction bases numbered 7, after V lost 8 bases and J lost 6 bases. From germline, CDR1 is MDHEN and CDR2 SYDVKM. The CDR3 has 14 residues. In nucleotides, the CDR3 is TGTGCCAGCTCACACGGGACAGGGCATGAAAAACTGTTTTTT. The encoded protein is CASSHGTGHEKLFF.

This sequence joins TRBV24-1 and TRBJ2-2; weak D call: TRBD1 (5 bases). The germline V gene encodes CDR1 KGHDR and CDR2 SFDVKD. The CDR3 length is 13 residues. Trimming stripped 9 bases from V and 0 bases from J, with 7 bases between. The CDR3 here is CATRTPNTGELFF. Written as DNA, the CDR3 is TGTGCCACCCGGACACCGAACACCGGGGAGCTGTTTTTT.

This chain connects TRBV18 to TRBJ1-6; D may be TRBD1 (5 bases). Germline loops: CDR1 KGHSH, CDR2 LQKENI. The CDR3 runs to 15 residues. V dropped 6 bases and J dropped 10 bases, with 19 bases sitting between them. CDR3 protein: CASSRTGGESSPLHF. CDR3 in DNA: TGTGCCAGCTCTCGGACCGGAGGGGAATCCTCACCCCTCCACTTT.

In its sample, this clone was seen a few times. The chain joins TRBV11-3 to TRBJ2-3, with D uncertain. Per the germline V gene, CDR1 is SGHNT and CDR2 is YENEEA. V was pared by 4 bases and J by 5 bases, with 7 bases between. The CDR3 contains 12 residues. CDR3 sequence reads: CASSSDGDTQYF. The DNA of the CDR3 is TGTGCCAGCAGCTCAGACGGAGATACGCAGTATTTT.

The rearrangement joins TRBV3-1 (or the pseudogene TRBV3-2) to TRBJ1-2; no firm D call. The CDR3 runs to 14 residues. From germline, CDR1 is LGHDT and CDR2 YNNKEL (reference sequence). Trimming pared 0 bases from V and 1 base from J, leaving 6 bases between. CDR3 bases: TGTGCCAGCAGCCAAGATCGGGGTAACTATGGCTACACCTTC. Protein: CASSQDRGNYGYTF.

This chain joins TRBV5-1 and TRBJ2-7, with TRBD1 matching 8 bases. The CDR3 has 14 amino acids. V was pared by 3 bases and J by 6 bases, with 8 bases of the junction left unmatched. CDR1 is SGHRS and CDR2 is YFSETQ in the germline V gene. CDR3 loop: CASSSSDRGSEQYF. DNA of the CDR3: TGCGCCAGCAGCTCATCTGACAGGGGATCCGAGCAGTACTTC. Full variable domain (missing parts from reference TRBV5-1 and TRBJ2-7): KAGVTQTPRYLIKTRGQQVTLSCSPISGHRSVSWYQQTPGQGLQFLFEYFSETQRNKGNFPGRFSGRQFSNSRSEMNVSTLELGDSALYLCASSSSDRGSEQYFGPGTRLTVT.

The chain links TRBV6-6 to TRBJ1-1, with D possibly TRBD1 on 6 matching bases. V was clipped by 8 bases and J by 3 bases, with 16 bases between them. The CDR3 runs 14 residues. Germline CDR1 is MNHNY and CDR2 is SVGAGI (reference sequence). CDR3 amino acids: CASSHVGGDTEAFF. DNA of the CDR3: TGTGCCAGCTCCCACGTAGGGGGTGACACTGAAGCTTTCTTT.

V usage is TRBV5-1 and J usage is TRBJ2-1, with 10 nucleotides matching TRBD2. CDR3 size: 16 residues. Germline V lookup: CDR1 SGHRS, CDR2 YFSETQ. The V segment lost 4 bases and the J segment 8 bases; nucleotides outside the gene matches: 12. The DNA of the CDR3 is TGCGCCAGCAGCGCTCCCAGCGGGAGGGCCATCTATGAGCAGTTCTTC. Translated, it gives CASSAPSGRAIYEQFF.

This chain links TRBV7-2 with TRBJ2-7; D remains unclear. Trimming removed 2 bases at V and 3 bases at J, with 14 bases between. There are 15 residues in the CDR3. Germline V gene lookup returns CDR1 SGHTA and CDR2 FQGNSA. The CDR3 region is CASSLTPRNNYEQYF. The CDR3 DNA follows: TGTGCCAGCAGCTTAACCCCCAGAAATAACTACGAGCAGTACTTC.

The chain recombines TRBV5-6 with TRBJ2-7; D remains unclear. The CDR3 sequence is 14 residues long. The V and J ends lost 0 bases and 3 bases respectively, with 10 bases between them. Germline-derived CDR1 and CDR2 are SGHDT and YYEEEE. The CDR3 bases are TGTGCCAGCAGCTTGGGCCAGATCCTCTACGAGCAGTACTTC. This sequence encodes CASSLGQILYEQYF.

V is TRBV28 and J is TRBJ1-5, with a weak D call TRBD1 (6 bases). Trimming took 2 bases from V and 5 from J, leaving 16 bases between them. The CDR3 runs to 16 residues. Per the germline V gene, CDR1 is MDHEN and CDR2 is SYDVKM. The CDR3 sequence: CASSLGQGRRDQPQHF. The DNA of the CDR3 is TGTGCCAGCAGTTTAGGGCAGGGGAGAAGGGATCAGCCCCAGCATTTT.

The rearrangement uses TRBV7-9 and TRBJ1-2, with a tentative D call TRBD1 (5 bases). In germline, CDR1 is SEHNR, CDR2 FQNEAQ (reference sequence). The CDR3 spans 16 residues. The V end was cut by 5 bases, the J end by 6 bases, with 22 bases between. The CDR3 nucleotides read TGTGCCAGCAGCCCATCCCCAGGCAGGGAAGGTAATGGCTACACCTTC. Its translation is CASSPSPGREGNGYTF.

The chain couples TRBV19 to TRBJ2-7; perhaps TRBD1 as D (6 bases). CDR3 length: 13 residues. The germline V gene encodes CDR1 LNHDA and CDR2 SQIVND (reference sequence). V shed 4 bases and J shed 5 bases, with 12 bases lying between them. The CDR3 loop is CASSSGQPNEQYF. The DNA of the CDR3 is TGTGCCAGTAGTAGCGGACAGCCCAACGAGCAGTACTTC.

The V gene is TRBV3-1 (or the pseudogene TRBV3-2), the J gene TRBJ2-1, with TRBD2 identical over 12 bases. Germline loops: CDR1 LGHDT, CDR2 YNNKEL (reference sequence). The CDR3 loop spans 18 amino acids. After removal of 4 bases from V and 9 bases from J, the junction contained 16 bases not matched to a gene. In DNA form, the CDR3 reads TGTGCCAGCAGCCGCCGAAGCCTAGCGGGAGGGCCTGGGTCTGAGCAGTTCTTC. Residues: CASSRRSLAGGPGSEQFF.

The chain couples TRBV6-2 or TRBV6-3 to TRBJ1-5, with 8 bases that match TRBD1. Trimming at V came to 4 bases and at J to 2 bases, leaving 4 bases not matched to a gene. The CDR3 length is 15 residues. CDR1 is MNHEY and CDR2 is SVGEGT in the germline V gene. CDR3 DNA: TGTGCCAGCAGTTCCACAGGGGGAGGCAATCAGCCCCAGCATTTT. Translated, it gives CASSSTGGGNQPQHF.

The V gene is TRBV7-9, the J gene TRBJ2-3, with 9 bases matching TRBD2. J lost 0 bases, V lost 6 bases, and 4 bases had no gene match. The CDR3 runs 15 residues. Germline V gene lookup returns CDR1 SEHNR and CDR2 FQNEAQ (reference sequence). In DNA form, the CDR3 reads TGTGCCAGCAGTCCTACTAGCGGGAGCACAGATACGCAGTATTTT. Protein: CASSPTSGSTDTQYF. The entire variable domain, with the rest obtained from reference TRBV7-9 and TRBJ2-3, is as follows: DTGVSQNPRHKITKRGQNVTFRCDPISEHNRLYWYRQTLGQGPEFLTYFQNEAQLEKSRLLSDRFSAERPKGSFSTLEIQRTEQGDSAMYLCASSPTSGSTDTQYFGPGTRLTVL.

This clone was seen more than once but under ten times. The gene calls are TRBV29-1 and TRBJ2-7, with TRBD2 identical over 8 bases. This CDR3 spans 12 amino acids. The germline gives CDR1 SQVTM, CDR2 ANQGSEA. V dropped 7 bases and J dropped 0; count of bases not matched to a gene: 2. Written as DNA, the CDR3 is TGCAGCGCCGGGACTAGCTCCTACGAGCAGTACTTC. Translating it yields CSAGTSSYEQYF.

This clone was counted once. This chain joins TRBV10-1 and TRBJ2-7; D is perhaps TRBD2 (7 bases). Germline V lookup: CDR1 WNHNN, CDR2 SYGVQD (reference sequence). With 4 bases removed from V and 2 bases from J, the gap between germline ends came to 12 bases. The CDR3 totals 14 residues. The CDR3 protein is CASSGTGGPYEQYF. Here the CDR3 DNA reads TGCGCCAGCAGTGGCACCGGGGGGCCCTACGAGCAGTACTTC.

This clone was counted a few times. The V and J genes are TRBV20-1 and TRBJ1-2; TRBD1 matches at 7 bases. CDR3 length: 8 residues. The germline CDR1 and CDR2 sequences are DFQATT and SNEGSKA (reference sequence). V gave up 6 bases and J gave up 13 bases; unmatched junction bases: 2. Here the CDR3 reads CSANRGTF. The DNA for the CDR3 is TGCAGTGCAAACAGGGGCACCTTC.

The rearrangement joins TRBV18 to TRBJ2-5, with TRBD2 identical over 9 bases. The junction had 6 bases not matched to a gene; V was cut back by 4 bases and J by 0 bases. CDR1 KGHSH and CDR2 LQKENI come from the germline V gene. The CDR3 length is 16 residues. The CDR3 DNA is TGTGCCAGCTCACTGATAAGCGGGAGGTACCAAGAGACCCAGTACTTC. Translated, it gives CASSLISGRYQETQYF.